These 14 T cell receptor beta chains originate from one sample sequenced in a study of blood T cells in healthy people across ages. Next came a second PCR, run for roughly 7 to 12 cycles, which used a sample-barcoded 5' primer along with a J-beta primer mix. TCRdb used MiXCR to reprocess the 5' RACE reads, holding one entry per CDR3 protein. There are approximately 1.5 million distinct CDR3 sequences in the sample; roughly a third occur only once, and around 10% lies in the top ten. The sequenced material came from blood. The receptors were gathered from a woman in her thirties in good health.

The chain has TRBV5-1 and TRBJ1-5; D uncertain. The CDR3 runs to 13 residues. V was pared by 7 bases and J by 4 bases, with 12 bases between. Germline values: CDR1 SGHRS, CDR2 YFSETQ. CDR3 in amino acids: CASAPDWNQPQHF. The CDR3 nucleotides are TGCGCCAGCGCCCCGGATTGGAATCAGCCCCAGCATTTT.

The chain combines TRBV30 with TRBJ1-5; possible D gene TRBD1, 5 bases. Germline-derived CDR1 and CDR2 are GTSNPN and SVGIG (reference sequence). The length of the CDR3 is 15 residues. Deletions cut 2 bases from V and 2 bases from J, with 13 bases between. The CDR3 DNA sequence: TGTGCCTGGAGTAGACGGACATCAGGCAATCAGCCCCAGCATTTT. It translates to CAWSRRTSGNQPQHF.

This sequence joins TRBV27 and TRBJ2-5, with D perhaps TRBD1 (6 bases). The J call may be in error: the DNA end matches TRBJ2-7 better. Germline CDR1 and CDR2: MNHEY and SMNVEV (reference sequence). The CDR3 extends over 15 amino acids. The CDR3: CASSLKDTGTYEQYF. CDR3 DNA sequence: TGTGCCAGCAGCCTCAAGGACACAGGGACCTACGAGCAGTACTTC.

J is TRBJ1-2 and V is TRBV3-1, with 11 bases aligning to TRBD1. CDR1 and CDR2 (germline): LGHDT, YNNKEL (reference sequence). CDR3 length: 15 amino acids. V lost 3 bases, J lost 7 bases, and 7 bases stayed unmatched. CDR3 loop: CASSQSGQGAGGYTF. DNA of the CDR3: TGTGCCAGCAGCCAGTCTGGACAGGGGGCTGGTGGCTACACCTTC. Filled out from reference TRBV3-1 and TRBJ1-2, the complete variable domain reads DTAVSQTPKYLVTQMGNDKSIKCEQNLGHDTMYWYKQDSKKFLKIMFSYNNKELIINETVPNRFSPKSPDKAHLNLHINSLELGDSAVYFCASSQSGQGAGGYTFGSGTRLTVV.

The chain recombines TRBV6-1 with TRBJ2-7, with 7 positions matching TRBD1. The J call may be in error: the DNA end matches TRBJ2-5 better. The CDR3 is 13 residues long. Looked up from germline, CDR1 is MNHNS and CDR2 is SASEGT. CDR3 nucleotide sequence: TGTGCCAGCCTGACAGGGTGGCAGGAGACCCAGTACTTC. Translated, it gives CASLTGWQETQYF.

The chain joins TRBV29-1 to TRBJ2-3; D possibly uses TRBD1 or TRBD2 (5 bases each). There are 13 residues in the CDR3. Germline V gene data show CDR1 as SQVTM and CDR2 as ANQGSEA. V dropped 6 bases and J dropped 0 bases, with 10 bases sitting between them. This chain's CDR3 is CSVLRDSTDTQYF. In DNA, the CDR3 is TGCAGCGTCCTCCGGGACAGCACAGATACGCAGTATTTT.

This clonotype occurred many times. The chain carries TRBV5-1 and TRBJ2-5, with D unclear. Germline V CDR1 and CDR2: SGHRS, YFSETQ. The CDR3 length is 12 residues. The germline V and J ends were trimmed by 4 bases and 0 bases, with 4 bases remaining between them. The CDR3 region is CASSHYQETQYF. In DNA, the CDR3 is TGCGCCAGCAGCCATTACCAAGAGACCCAGTACTTC.

Concerning this clonotype: A read error may be the cause here, since a much bigger clone is one base away. The conserved phenylalanine or tryptophan is not found at the CDR3 terminus, so this likely reflects a read error. The chain has TRBV5-1 and TRBJ2-3, with D maybe TRBD1 (6 bases). V lost 4 bases to trimming and J lost 2 bases, with 8 bases between them. CDR1 is SGHRS, CDR2 YFSETQ, per germline. This CDR3 is 13 amino acids long. The DNA for the CDR3 is TGCGCCAGCAGCAGGGACACCACAGATACGCAGTATTGT. Amino acid sequence: CASSRDTTDTQYC.

The sample holds a few counts of this clonotype. The chain has TRBV9 and TRBJ2-7, with D perhaps matching TRBD2 (6 bases). The DNA end is more similar to TRBJ2-5, so the J call may be wrong. This CDR3 is built from 15 residues. The V gene's germline CDR1 is SGDLS and CDR2 YYNGEE. The CDR3 reads CASSVGLARGETQYF. CDR3 bases: TGTGCCAGCAGCGTAGGTCTAGCGAGGGGCGAGACCCAGTACTTC.

V gene TRBV4-1 combines with J gene TRBJ2-7; either TRBD1 or TRBD2 may supply D (5 bases each). CDR3 length: 13 amino acids. Germline assignment: CDR1 MGHRA and CDR2 YSYEKL. The ends were cut back, 6 bases at V and 3 bases at J, with 12 bases in the middle. CDR3 DNA: TGCGCCAGCAGTCGGGACCTTTACTACGAGCAGTACTTC. Residues: CASSRDLYYEQYF.

The chain is built from TRBV6-2 or TRBV6-3 and TRBJ2-1; D gene unclear. The CDR3 covers 11 residues. Germline CDR1 reads MNHEY; CDR2 reads SVGEGT. The V end lost 5 bases, the J end lost 8 bases, and 7 bases lay between the germline ends. The CDR3 reads CASSPSHEQFF. CDR3 in DNA: TGTGCCAGCAGTCCATCCCATGAGCAGTTCTTC.

The chain employs TRBV3-1 and TRBJ2-7; possible D gene TRBD1, 5 bases. CDR3 length equals 14 residues. The germline CDR1 and CDR2 sequences are LGHDT and YNNKEL (reference sequence). Trimming stripped 4 bases from V and 3 bases from J, with 13 bases between. CDR3 nucleotide sequence: TGTGCCAGCAGCCGAACAGGTCCCCTCTACGAGCAGTACTTC. Residues: CASSRTGPLYEQYF.

The gene calls are TRBV30 and TRBJ2-7; no reliable D call. V lost 7 bases, J lost 3 bases, and 13 bases lay in between. Looked up from germline, CDR1 is GTSNPN and CDR2 is SVGIG (reference sequence). The CDR3 contains 12 residues. As DNA, the CDR3 is TGTGCCTATTCCGGACCCCTCTACGAGCAGTACTTC. Amino acids: CAYSGPLYEQYF.

This clonotype appeared a few times. The rearrangement links TRBV20-1 to TRBJ1-2; D may be TRBD1 (5 bases). This CDR3 has 15 residues. CDR1 and CDR2 from the germline V gene are DFQATT and SNEGSKA (reference sequence). V lost 5 bases and J 2 bases, leaving 18 bases between the germline ends. The chain's CDR3 is CSAPSGTDYNYGYTF. The CDR3 nucleotides read TGCAGTGCTCCTTCCGGGACGGATTACAACTATGGCTACACCTTC.